The 4 T cell receptor beta chains below all came from one sample that was sequenced in a study of vaccination effects on CD4 cells after COVID-19 (dated by TCRdb to 2022 to 2024). What these receptors recognize is not known. In the ViraFEST assay, PBMC were stimulated with viral peptide pools, and TCR sequencing was then used to find antigen-specific CD4+ T cell clonotypes based on their expansion. After around eleven days of culture, CD4+ T cells were isolated with the EasySep CD4+ T cell isolation kit. Each participant received two doses of an mRNA SARS-CoV-2 vaccine, either BNT162b2 or mRNA-1273. The protocol used for the library was the immunoSEQ multiplex PCR assay. TCRdb provides this immuneACCESS table in a form limited to in-frame rearrangements. Some clones are lacking; in checked studies, under half of them reflect an unresolved V gene, and why the rest are absent is not known. The sample table records 23,000 or so clones; about four fifths of these occur just once. The ten most abundant clones make up roughly 6% of the sample.

The specimen comprised CD4+ T cells from PBMCs cultured with SARS-CoV-2 spike peptides, sampled after COVID-19 vaccination. The sample's cell subset or site label, in plain terms: SARS-CoV-2 spike overlapping peptide pool stimulation. Receptors originate from a human donor who received a COVID-19 vaccine. Some clones in this sample may be carry-over from other donors' samples.

The CDR3 nucleotides read TGTGCCTGGAGTGGAGGGGACAATCAGCCCCAGCATTTT. Amino acids: CAWSGGDNQPQHF. The rearrangement joins TRBV30 to TRBJ1-5; a possible D gene is TRBD1 (5 bases). Germline CDR1 and CDR2: GTSNPN and SVGIG (reference sequence). There are 13 residues in the CDR3. Trimming took off 1 base at V and 3 bases at J, with 7 bases between the two ends.

DNA for the CDR3: TGTGCCAGCAGTGAATCTGGGAGGGTGGAAGCTTTCTTT. This gives the protein CASSESGRVEAFF. This chain joins TRBV25-1 and TRBJ1-1; D is unclear. The V end was cut by 1 base, the J end by 8 bases, with 11 bases between. The CDR3 covers 13 residues. Germline CDR1 and CDR2: MGHDK and SYGVNS.

The CDR3 sequence: CASRSGLAGDNAQYF. In nucleotides, the CDR3 is TGCGCCAGCAGATCGGGACTAGCGGGAGACAACGCGCAGTATTTT. The rearrangement links TRBV10-2 to TRBJ2-3; 14 bases agree with TRBD2. The CDR3 spans 15 residues. The junction had 9 bases not matched to a gene; V was cut back by 6 bases and J by 10 bases. In germline, CDR1 is WSHSY, CDR2 SAAADI.

This clone was observed a single time. This chain uses TRBV15 with TRBJ2-3; perhaps D is TRBD1 or TRBD2 (5 bases each). With 1 base removed from V and 1 base from J, the gap between germline ends came to 9 bases. CDR3 length: 15 amino acids. Germline CDR1 is LNHNV and CDR2 is YYDKDF (reference sequence). The CDR3 nucleotides read TGTGCCACCAGCAGAGGGGGGTTGGGCACAGATACGCAGTATTTT. This translates into CATSRGGLGTDTQYF.